The source of this TCR beta chain is a study of blood T cell repertoires in COVID-19. The germline CDR1 and CDR2 sequences are SGHTA and FQGNSA. This CDR3 region has 14 residues. Germline trimming cut 4 bases from V and 1 base from J; bases unmatched to any gene: 2. The table lists this clone with a count of one. Some clones are missing from TCRdb's copy, which holds only in-frame ones; the method was immunoSEQ multiplex PCR. This table has hundreds of thousands of clones, over 80% appearing once. The chain links TRBV7-2 to TRBJ1-2; TRBD1 agrees at 8 bases. Sequencing was done on a sample of peripheral blood. The receptor was isolated from a woman between 25 and 40 years old with COVID-19, enrolled during active disease. The CDR3 coding sequence is TGTGCCAGCAGCTCCGACAGGGGTAACTATGGCTACACCTTC. Translating it yields CASSSDRGNYGYTF.